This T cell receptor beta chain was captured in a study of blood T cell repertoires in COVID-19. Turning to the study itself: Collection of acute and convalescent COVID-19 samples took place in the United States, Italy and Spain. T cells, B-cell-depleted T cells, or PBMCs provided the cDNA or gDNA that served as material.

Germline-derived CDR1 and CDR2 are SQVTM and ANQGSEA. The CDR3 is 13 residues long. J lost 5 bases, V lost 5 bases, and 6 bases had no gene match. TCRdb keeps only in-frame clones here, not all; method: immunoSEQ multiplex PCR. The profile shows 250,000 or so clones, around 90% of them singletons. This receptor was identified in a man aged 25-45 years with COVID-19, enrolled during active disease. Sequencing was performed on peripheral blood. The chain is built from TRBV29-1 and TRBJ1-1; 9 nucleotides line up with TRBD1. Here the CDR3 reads CSVQRTGVTEAFF. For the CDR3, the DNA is TGCAGCGTTCAAAGGACAGGGGTAACTGAAGCTTTCTTT.